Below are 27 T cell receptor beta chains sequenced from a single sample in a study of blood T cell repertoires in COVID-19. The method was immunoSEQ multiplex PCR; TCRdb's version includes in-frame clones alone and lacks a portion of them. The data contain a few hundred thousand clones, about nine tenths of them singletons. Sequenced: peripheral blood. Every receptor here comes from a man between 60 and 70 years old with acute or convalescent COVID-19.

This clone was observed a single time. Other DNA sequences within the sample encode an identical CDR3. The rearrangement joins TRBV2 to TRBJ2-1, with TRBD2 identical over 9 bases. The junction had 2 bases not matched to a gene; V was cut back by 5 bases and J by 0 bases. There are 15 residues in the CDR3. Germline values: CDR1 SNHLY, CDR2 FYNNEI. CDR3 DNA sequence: TGTGCCAGCAGTAGCGGGAGGAGCTCCTACAATGAGCAGTTCTTC. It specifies CASSSGRSSYNEQFF. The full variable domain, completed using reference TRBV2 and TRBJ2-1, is EPEVTQTPSHQVTQMGQEVILRCVPISNHLYFYWYRQILGQKVEFLVSFYNNEISEKSEIFDDQFSVERPDGSNFTLKIRSTKLEDSAMYFCASSSGRSSYNEQFFGPGTRLTVL.

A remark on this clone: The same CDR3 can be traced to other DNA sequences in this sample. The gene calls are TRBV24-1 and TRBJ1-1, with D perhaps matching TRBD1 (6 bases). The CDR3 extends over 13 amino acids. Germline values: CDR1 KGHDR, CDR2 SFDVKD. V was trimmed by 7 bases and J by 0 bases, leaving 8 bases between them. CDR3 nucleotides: TGTGCCACCAGACAGGGATTGAACACTGAAGCTTTCTTT. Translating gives CATRQGLNTEAFF.

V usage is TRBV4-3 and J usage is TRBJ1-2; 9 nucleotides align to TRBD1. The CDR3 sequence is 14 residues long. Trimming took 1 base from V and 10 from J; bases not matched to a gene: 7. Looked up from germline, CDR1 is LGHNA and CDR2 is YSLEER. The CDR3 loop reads CASSQAGTGNDYTF. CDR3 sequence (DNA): TGCGCCAGCAGCCAAGCCGGGACAGGGAATGACTACACCTTC.

The CDR3 here is CASSKLAEGADTQYF. The CDR3 DNA follows: TGTGCCAGTAGTAAACTAGCGGAAGGGGCAGATACGCAGTATTTT. J is TRBJ2-3 and V is TRBV19; 8 bases are shared with TRBD2. Germline V gives CDR1 LNHDA, CDR2 SQIVND (reference sequence). The CDR3 extends over 15 amino acids. The ends lost 4 bases at V and 4 bases at J; junction bases unmatched: 7.

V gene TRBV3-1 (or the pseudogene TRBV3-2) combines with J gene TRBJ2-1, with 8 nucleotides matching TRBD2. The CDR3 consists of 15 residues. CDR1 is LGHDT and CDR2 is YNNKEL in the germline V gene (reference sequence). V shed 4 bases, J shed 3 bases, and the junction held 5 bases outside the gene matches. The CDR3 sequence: CASSRLAGNYNEQFF. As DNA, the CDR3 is TGTGCCAGCAGCCGGTTAGCGGGGAACTACAATGAGCAGTTCTTC.

CDR3 residues: CASSGRLAGVYNEQFF. The DNA of the CDR3 is TGTGCCAGCAGCGGACGACTAGCGGGAGTATACAATGAGCAGTTCTTC. This chain uses TRBV13 with TRBJ2-1; TRBD2 matches at 12 bases. Germline V gene lookup returns CDR1 PRHDT and CDR2 FYEKMQ (reference sequence). The CDR3 has 16 amino acids. The V segment lost 5 bases and the J segment 4 bases; nucleotides outside the gene matches: 6. Supplemented by reference TRBV13 and TRBJ2-1, the full variable domain reads AAGVIQSPRHLIKEKRETATLKCYPIPRHDTVYWYQQGPGQDPQFLISFYEKMQSDKGSIPDRFSAQQFSDYHSELNMSSLELGDSALYFCASSGRLAGVYNEQFFGPGTRLTVL.

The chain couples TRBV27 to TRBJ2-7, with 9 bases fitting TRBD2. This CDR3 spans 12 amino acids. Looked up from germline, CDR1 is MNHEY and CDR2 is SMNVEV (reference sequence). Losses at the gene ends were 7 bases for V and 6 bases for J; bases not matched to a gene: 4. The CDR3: CASNAGGFEQYF. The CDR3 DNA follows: TGTGCCAGCAACGCGGGAGGGTTCGAGCAGTACTTC.

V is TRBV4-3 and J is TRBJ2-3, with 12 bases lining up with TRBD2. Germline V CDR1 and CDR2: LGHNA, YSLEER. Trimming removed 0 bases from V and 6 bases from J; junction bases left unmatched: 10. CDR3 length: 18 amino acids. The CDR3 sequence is CASSQDRSLAGGGDTQYF. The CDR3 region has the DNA TGCGCCAGCAGCCAAGATAGATCCCTAGCGGGAGGGGGGGATACGCAGTATTTT.

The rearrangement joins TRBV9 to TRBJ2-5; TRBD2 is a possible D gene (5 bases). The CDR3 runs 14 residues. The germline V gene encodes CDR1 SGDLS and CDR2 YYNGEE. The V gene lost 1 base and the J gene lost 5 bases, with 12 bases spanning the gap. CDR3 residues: CASSVRGSRETQYF. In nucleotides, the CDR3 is TGTGCCAGCAGCGTACGGGGTAGCCGGGAGACCCAGTACTTC.

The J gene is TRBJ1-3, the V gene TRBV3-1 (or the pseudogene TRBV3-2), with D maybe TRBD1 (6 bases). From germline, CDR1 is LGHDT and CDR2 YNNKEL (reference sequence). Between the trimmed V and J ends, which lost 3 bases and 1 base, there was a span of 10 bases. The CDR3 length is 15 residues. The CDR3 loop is CASSQPQGSGNTIYF. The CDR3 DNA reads TGTGCCAGCAGCCAGCCACAGGGTTCTGGAAACACCATATATTTT.

The DNA for the CDR3 is TGTGCCAGCAGTAATAGCGGGAGGGTATACAATGAGCAGTTCTTC. Translation: CASSNSGRVYNEQFF. J is TRBJ2-1 and V is TRBV7-2; 11 nucleotides agree with TRBD2. Germline CDR1 is SGHTA and CDR2 is FQGNSA. The V gene end was trimmed by 6 bases and the J gene end by 4 bases; junction bases not matched to a gene: 5. The CDR3 loop spans 15 amino acids.

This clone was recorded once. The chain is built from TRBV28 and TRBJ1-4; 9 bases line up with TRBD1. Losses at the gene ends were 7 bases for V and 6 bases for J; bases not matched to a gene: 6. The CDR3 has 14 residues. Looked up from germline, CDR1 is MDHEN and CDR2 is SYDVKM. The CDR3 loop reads CASKVTGGHEKLFF. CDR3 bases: TGTGCCAGCAAAGTTACAGGGGGCCATGAAAAACTGTTTTTT.

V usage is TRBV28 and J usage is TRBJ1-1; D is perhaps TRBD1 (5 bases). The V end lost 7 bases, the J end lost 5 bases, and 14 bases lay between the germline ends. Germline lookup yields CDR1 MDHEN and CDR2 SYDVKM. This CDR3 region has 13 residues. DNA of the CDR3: TGTGCCAGCAACACAAGGGGCGCGACTGAAGCTTTCTTT. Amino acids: CASNTRGATEAFF. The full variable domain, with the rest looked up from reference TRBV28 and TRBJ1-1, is DVKVTQSSRYLVKRTGEKVFLECVQDMDHENMFWYRQDPGLGLRLIYFSYDVKMKEKGDIPEGYSVSREKKERFSLILESASTNQTSMYLCASNTRGATEAFFGQGTRLTVV.

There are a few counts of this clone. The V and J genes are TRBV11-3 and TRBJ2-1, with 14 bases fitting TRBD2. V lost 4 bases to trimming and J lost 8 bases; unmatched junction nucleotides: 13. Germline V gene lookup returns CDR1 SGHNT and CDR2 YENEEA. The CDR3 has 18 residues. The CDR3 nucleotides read TGTGCCAGCAGCTCTACCAACCGGGGACTAGCGGGAGCGGATGAGCAGTTCTTC. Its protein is CASSSTNRGLAGADEQFF.

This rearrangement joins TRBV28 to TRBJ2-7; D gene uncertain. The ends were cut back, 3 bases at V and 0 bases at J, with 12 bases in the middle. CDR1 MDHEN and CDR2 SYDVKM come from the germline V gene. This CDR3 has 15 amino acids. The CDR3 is CASSFLSASSYEQYF. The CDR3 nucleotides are TGTGCCAGCAGTTTTTTGAGCGCAAGCTCCTACGAGCAGTACTTC.

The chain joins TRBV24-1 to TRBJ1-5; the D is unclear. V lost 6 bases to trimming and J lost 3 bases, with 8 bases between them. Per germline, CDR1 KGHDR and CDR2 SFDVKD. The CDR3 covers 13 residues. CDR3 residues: CATSLGINQPQHF. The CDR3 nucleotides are TGTGCCACCAGTCTCGGGATCAATCAGCCCCAGCATTTT.

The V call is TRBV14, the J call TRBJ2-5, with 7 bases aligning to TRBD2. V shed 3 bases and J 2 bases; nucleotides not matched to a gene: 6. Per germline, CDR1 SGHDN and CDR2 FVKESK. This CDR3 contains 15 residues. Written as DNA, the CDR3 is TGTGCCAGCAGCCACACATCGGGACTACAAGAGACCCAGTACTTC. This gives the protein CASSHTSGLQETQYF.

CDR3 sequence reads: CASSSAQGPDTQYF. For the CDR3, the DNA is TGTGCCAGCAGTTCAGCCCAGGGGCCAGATACGCAGTATTTT. This rearrangement joins TRBV6-2 or TRBV6-3 to TRBJ2-3; possibly TRBD1 for D (6 bases). Germline CDR1 is MNHEY and CDR2 is SVGEGT. V gave up 4 bases and J gave up 4 bases, with 12 bases separating them. The CDR3 extends over 14 amino acids.

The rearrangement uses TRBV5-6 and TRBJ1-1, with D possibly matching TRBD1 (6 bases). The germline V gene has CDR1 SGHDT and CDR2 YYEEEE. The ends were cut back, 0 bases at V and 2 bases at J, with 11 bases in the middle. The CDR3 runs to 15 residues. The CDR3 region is CASSLDGQTNTEAFF. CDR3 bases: TGTGCCAGCAGCTTGGATGGACAGACCAACACTGAAGCTTTCTTT.

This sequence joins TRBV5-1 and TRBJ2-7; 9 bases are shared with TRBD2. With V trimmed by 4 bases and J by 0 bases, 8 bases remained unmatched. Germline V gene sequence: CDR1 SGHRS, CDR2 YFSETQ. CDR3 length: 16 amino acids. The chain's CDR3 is CASSPAASGISYEQYF. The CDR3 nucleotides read TGCGCCAGCAGCCCGGCGGCTAGCGGGATCTCCTACGAGCAGTACTTC.

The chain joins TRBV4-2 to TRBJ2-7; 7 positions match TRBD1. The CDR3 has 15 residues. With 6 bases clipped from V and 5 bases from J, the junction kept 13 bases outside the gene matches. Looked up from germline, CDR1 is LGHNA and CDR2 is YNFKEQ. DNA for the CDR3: TGTGCCAGCAGACTCAGACAGGGTAGGGACGACGAGCAGTACTTC. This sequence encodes CASRLRQGRDDEQYF.

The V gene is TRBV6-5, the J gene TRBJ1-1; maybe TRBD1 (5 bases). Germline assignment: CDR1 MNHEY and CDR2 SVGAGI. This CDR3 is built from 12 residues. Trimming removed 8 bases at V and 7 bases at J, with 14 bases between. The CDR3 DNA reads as TGTGCCAGCTCCGGGACTGGCCTTGAAGCTTTCTTT. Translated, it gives CASSGTGLEAFF.

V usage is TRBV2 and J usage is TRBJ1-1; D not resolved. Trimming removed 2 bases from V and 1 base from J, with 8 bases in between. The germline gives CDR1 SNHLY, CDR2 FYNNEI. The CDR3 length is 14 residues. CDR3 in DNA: TGTGCCAGCAGTGAATGGGCCAGGAACACTGAAGCTTTCTTT. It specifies CASSEWARNTEAFF.

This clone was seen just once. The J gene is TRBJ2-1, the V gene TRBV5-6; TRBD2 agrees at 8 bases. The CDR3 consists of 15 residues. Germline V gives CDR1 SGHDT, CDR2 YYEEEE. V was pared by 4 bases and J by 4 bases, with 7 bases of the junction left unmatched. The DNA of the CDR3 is TGTGCCAGCAGCCGCAGCGGGAGTGAATACAATGAGCAGTTCTTC. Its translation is CASSRSGSEYNEQFF.

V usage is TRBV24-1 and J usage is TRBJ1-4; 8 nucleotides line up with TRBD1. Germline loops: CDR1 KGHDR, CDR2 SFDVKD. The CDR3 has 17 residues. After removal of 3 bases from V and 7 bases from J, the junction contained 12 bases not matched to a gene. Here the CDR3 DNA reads TGTGCCACCAGTGATCCCGGCGCGACAGGGGCGAGTGAAAAACTGTTTTTT. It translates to CATSDPGATGASEKLFF.

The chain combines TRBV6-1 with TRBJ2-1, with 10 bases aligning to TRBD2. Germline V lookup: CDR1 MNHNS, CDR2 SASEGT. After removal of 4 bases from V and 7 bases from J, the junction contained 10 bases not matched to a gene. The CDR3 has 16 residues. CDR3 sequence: CASSAGLAAARNEQFF. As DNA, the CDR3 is TGTGCCAGCAGTGCAGGACTAGCGGCCGCGAGGAATGAGCAGTTCTTC.

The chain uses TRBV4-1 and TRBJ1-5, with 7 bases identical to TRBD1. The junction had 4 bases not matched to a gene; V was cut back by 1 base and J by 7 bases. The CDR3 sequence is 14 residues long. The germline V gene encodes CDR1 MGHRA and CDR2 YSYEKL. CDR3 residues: CASSQGGDRQPQHF. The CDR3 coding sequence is TGCGCCAGCAGCCAAGGGGGGGACAGACAGCCCCAGCATTTT.